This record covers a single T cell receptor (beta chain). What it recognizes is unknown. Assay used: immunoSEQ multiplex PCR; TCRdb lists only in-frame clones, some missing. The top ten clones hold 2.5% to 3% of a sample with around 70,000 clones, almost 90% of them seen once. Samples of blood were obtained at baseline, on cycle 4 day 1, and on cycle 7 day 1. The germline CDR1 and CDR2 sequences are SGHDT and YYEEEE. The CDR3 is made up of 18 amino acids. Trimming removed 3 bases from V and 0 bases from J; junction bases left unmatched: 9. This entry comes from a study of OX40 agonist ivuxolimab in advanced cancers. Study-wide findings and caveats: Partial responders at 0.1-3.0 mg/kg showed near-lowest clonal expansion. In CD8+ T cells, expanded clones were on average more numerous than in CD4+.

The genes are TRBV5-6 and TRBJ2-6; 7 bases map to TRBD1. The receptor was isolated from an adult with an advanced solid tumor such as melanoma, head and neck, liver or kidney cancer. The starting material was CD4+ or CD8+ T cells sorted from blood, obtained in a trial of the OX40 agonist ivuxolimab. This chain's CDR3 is CASSWDSISISGANVLTF. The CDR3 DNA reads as TGTGCCAGCAGCTGGGACAGCATCTCAATCTCTGGGGCCAACGTCCTGACTTTC.